A single sample gave rise to the 24 T cell receptor beta chains below, sequenced in a study of metastatic and nonmetastatic thyroid tumors. Nobody among the patients had been given any treatment before thyroid surgery. With MiXCR, TCRdb called clones anew from the PCR reads. The table includes 30,000 to 40,000 clones, 18% detected once. Sequences were obtained from blood. These receptor sequences come from a male donor with papillary thyroid cancer or a benign thyroid nodule (not recorded which). Some clones in this sample may be carry-over from other donors' samples.

Ten or more counts support this clone. This chain links TRBV5-1 with TRBJ2-3; 8 bases agree with TRBD2. With 4 bases clipped from V and 0 bases from J, the junction kept 4 bases outside the gene matches. This CDR3 contains 15 residues. CDR1 SGHRS and CDR2 YFSETQ come from the germline V gene. The CDR3 nucleotides read TGCGCCAGCAGCCCTCGGGGGGGCAGCACAGATACGCAGTATTTT. Its protein product is CASSPRGGSTDTQYF.

By frequency in the sample, this clone is medium-sized. This chain uses TRBV28 with TRBJ2-1, with D hard to call. CDR1 is MDHEN, CDR2 SYDVKM, per germline. The CDR3 is made up of 15 amino acids. Trimming shortened V by 6 bases and J by 0 bases, and 12 bases separated the two germline ends. The CDR3 reads CASSPSASSYNEQFF. In DNA form, the CDR3 reads TGTGCCAGCAGCCCAAGCGCTAGCTCCTACAATGAGCAGTTCTTC.

This clone was detected many times. This sequence joins TRBV5-4 and TRBJ1-3; D is uncertain. Germline CDR1 and CDR2: SGHNT and YYREEE (reference sequence). CDR3 size: 14 residues. Trimming pared 4 bases from V and 2 bases from J, leaving 10 bases between. In DNA form, the CDR3 reads TGTGCCAGCAGCCTGCATAGTGCTGGAAACACCATATATTTT. It is translated as CASSLHSAGNTIYF.

This clone has more than one count but fewer than ten. The chain joins TRBV6-1 to TRBJ2-2; D is possibly TRBD1 (5 bases). Germline loops: CDR1 MNHNS, CDR2 SASEGT. The CDR3 contains 14 residues. The V end lost 7 bases, the J end lost 8 bases, and 17 bases lay between the germline ends. In DNA form, the CDR3 reads TGTGCCAGCAAATCAGGGATCATTGGAGGGGAGCTGTTTTTT. Protein product: CASKSGIIGGELFF.

The sample holds many counts of this clone. The junction does not match germline at one end; this may be a read error. The V gene is TRBV6-1, the J gene TRBJ1-2; the D gene is possibly TRBD1 (5 bases). Germline V gene sequence: CDR1 MNHNS, CDR2 SASEGT. The CDR3 has 14 amino acids. CDR3 protein: CASTKRAREYDYTF. As DNA, the CDR3 is TGTGCCAGCACCAAAAGGGCCAGGGAATATGACTACACCTTC.

This clone was counted many times. The CDR3: CASSLRREKGYTF. The CDR3, as DNA: TGTGCCAGCAGCTTGCGCAGGGAGAAGGGCTACACCTTC. The chain uses TRBV7-2 and TRBJ1-2, with D tentatively TRBD1 (5 bases). This CDR3 is built from 13 residues. V gave up 3 bases and J gave up 8 bases, with 13 bases separating them. CDR1 is SGHTA, CDR2 FQGNSA, per germline. The complete variable domain, with remaining parts taken from reference TRBV7-2 and TRBJ1-2, reads GAGVSQSPSNKVTEKGKDVELRCDPISGHTALYWYRQSLGQGLEFLIYFQGNSAPDKSGLPSDRFSAERTGGSVSTLTIQRTQQEDSAVYLCASSLRREKGYTFGSGTRLTVV.

This clone appeared many times. Distinct nucleotide sequences in the sample also encode this CDR3. This chain joins TRBV5-1 and TRBJ2-6; D gene unclear. Germline CDR1 is SGHRS and CDR2 is YFSETQ. The CDR3 has 15 amino acids. Trimming took 0 bases from V and 4 from J, leaving 8 bases between them. The CDR3, as DNA: TGCGCCAGCAGCTTGGAAGCCGCGGGGGCCAACGTCCTGACTTTC. Translation gives CASSLEAAGANVLTF.

V is TRBV19 and J is TRBJ1-4, with D maybe TRBD1 (6 bases). CDR3 length equals 13 residues. Germline CDR1 is LNHDA and CDR2 is SQIVND (reference sequence). Trimming stripped 5 bases from V and 10 bases from J, with 14 bases between. The CDR3 spells CASSGQGSAKLFF. As DNA, the CDR3 is TGTGCCAGTAGTGGTCAGGGGAGTGCAAAACTGTTTTTT.

The chain has TRBV11-2 and TRBJ2-1, with 8 bases that match TRBD2. Losses at the gene ends were 5 bases for V and 5 bases for J; bases not matched to a gene: 11. This CDR3 comprises 16 residues. Germline assignment: CDR1 SGHAT and CDR2 FQNNGV. CDR3 DNA: TGTGCCAGCAGCGTGAGACAGATAGCGGGGAACAATGAGCAGTTCTTC. It yields the protein CASSVRQIAGNNEQFF.

This clone was seen at least ten times. The chain employs TRBV7-2 and TRBJ2-7, with TRBD2 matching 16 bases. The CDR3 is 19 amino acids. V lost 0 bases to trimming and J lost 3 bases; unmatched junction nucleotides: 8. CDR1 and CDR2 from the germline V gene are SGHTA and FQGNSA. This chain's CDR3 is CASSLAAGTSGGARYEQYF. DNA for the CDR3: TGTGCCAGCAGCTTAGCTGCCGGGACTAGCGGGGGGGCTCGCTACGAGCAGTACTTC.

This clone has just a few counts. This chain uses TRBV5-6 with TRBJ1-2; 7 bases align to TRBD1. Germline V gene data show CDR1 as SGHDT and CDR2 as YYEEEE. The CDR3 sequence is 13 residues long. V lost 6 bases and J lost 4; bases outside the gene matches: 6. The CDR3 nucleotides are TGTGCCAGCAACCCCAGGGGGGCCTATGGCTACACCTTC. Protein product: CASNPRGAYGYTF.

Comments on this clone: One end of the junction is discordant with germline, which a read error may explain. This rearrangement joins TRBV7-8 to TRBJ2-7, with 8 bases lining up with TRBD1. The germline V gene encodes CDR1 SGHVS and CDR2 FQNEAQ. The CDR3 sequence is 15 residues long. In nucleotides, the CDR3 is TGTGCCAGCAGACCCCAGGGGGCGCTTGCCATCGAGCATTACTTC. Translation: CASRPQGALAIEHYF.

This clone was counted ten times or more. The J gene is TRBJ1-2, the V gene TRBV5-1, with a weak D call TRBD1 (6 bases). This CDR3 is built from 14 residues. Trimming stripped 0 bases from V and 4 bases from J, with 10 bases between. Germline values: CDR1 SGHRS, CDR2 YFSETQ. Here the CDR3 DNA reads TGCGCCAGCAGCTTGGAGGAAGGGGGCTATGGCTACACCTTC. Translating gives CASSLEEGGYGYTF.

This clone has a count of ten or more. A much bigger clone sits one base away, suggesting this may be a read error. This likely comes from a read error, as the CDR3 has no conserved phenylalanine or tryptophan at its end. This sequence joins TRBV4-1 and TRBJ2-2, with D possibly matching TRBD1 (5 bases). The V gene's germline CDR1 is MGHRA and CDR2 YSYEKL. Trimming took off 4 bases at V and 2 bases at J, with 14 bases between the two ends. There are 16 residues in the CDR3. The CDR3 DNA reads TGCGCCAGCAGCCCAAGCACCAGGGCCAACACCGGGGAGCTGTTTTAT. Translating it yields CASSPSTRANTGELFY.

A word on this clone: Just one base apart from a much larger clone, this may be a read error. The V and J genes are TRBV3-1 and TRBJ2-7, with 10 bases matching TRBD1. This CDR3 is 14 amino acids long. Germline CDR1 and CDR2: LGHDT and YNNKEL (reference sequence). The CDR3 DNA reads as TGTGCCAGCAGCCCAGGACAGGGGGTATACGATCAGTACTTC. As protein: CASSPGQGVYDQYF.

This clone was counted at least ten times. The chain is built from TRBV5-1 and TRBJ1-2; D remains unclear. CDR1 is SGHRS, CDR2 YFSETQ, per germline. The CDR3 totals 13 residues. V lost 1 base and J lost 8, with 12 bases in between. CDR3 loop: CASSLLGFEGYTF. The CDR3 coding sequence is TGCGCCAGCAGCTTGTTGGGGTTTGAGGGCTACACCTTC.

Many counts were recorded for this clone. This sample also contains other DNA sequences that code for the same CDR3. The chain uses TRBV5-4 and TRBJ2-7, with 10 bases that match TRBD1. CDR1 and CDR2 (germline): SGHNT, YYREEE (reference sequence). There are 14 residues in the CDR3. Trimming at V came to 8 bases and at J to 6 bases, leaving 11 bases not matched to a gene. DNA of the CDR3: TGTGCCAGTAAGACGGACAGGGGGTCGCTCGAGCAGTACTTC. Encoded protein: CASKTDRGSLEQYF.

The chain recombines TRBV7-2 with TRBJ2-4; D is possibly TRBD1 or TRBD2 (6 bases each). CDR1 is SGHTA, CDR2 FQGNSA, per germline. Trimming shortened V by 1 base and J by 8 bases, and 18 bases separated the two germline ends. CDR3 length: 16 residues. CDR3 bases: TGTGCCAGCAGCTTAGGGGTGGGGGGCCAAGGTCACATTCAGTACTTC. Its translation is CASSLGVGGQGHIQYF.

The chain recombines TRBV6-9 with TRBJ1-6; perhaps TRBD1 as D (6 bases). CDR1 MNHGY and CDR2 SVAAGI come from the germline V gene. CDR3 length: 15 residues. Trimming took 6 bases from V and 0 from J, leaving 9 bases between them. CDR3 sequence: CASSPDSSYNSPLHF. CDR3 DNA sequence: TGTGCCAGCAGCCCGGACAGCTCCTATAATTCACCCCTCCACTTT.

Comment on this clone: A read error may be the cause here, since a much bigger clone is one base away. The chain carries TRBV28 and TRBJ1-4, with unresolved D. The CDR3 extends over 13 amino acids. In germline, CDR1 is MDHEN, CDR2 SYDVKM. CDR3: CAISLGGQEKLFF. The DNA for the CDR3 is TGTGCCATCAGTTTGGGTGGGCAGGAAAAACTGTTTTTT.

The chain is built from TRBV19 and TRBJ1-2; 8 nucleotides align to TRBD1. V was pared by 7 bases and J by 8 bases, with 6 bases of the junction left unmatched. The CDR3 runs to 12 residues. Germline CDR1 and CDR2: LNHDA and SQIVND (reference sequence). The CDR3 DNA is TGTGCCAGTATCCAGGGGGCGTGGGGCTACACCTTC. Its translation: CASIQGAWGYTF.

This clone was counted at least ten times. The chain links TRBV12-3 or TRBV12-4 to TRBJ2-3, with D perhaps matching TRBD1 or TRBD2 (5 bases each). The CDR3 spans 12 residues. Trimming stripped 6 bases from V and 6 bases from J, with 10 bases between. The CDR3 protein is CASSPGTDTQYF. In DNA form, the CDR3 reads TGTGCCAGCAGCCCGGGGACGGATACGCAGTATTTT.

This clone was recorded many times. The genes are TRBV4-1 and TRBJ2-7; 10 nucleotides line up with TRBD2. This CDR3 spans 18 amino acids. Germline V CDR1 and CDR2: MGHRA, YSYEKL. The V segment lost 1 base and the J segment 0 bases; nucleotides outside the gene matches: 9. This CDR3 reads CASSQGGALAGDSYEQYF. As DNA, the CDR3 is TGCGCCAGCAGCCAAGGGGGAGCTCTAGCGGGGGACTCCTACGAGCAGTACTTC.

The rearrangement joins TRBV6-1 to TRBJ1-2; 9 bases line up with TRBD1. V shed 3 bases and J 9 bases; nucleotides not matched to a gene: 11. This CDR3 comprises 15 residues. Germline loops: CDR1 MNHNS, CDR2 SASEGT. This chain's CDR3 is CASSEAHRGPKCYTF. Here the CDR3 DNA reads TGTGCCAGCAGTGAGGCCCACAGGGGGCCGAAGTGCTACACCTTC.